A single sample is the source of the 21 T cell receptor beta chains below, sequenced in a study of T cells after yellow fever vaccination. Each CDR3 protein is one row after TCRdb ran MiXCR on the 5' RACE reads. The data show 300,000 or so distinct CDR3 sequences, around 7% seen once. Source: PBMCs, taken more than 35 days after the first yellow fever vaccination. These receptors all stem from a man aged 18 to 29 who received the YFV17D yellow fever vaccine.

The chain links TRBV12-3 or TRBV12-4 to TRBJ1-2; D ambiguous. V was pared by 7 bases and J by 4 bases, with 22 bases between. CDR3 length: 16 residues. For the CDR3, the DNA is TGTGCCAGCACCATTTTAGCGGGCCCAATGCTCTATGGCTACACCTTC. Amino acids: CASTILAGPMLYGYTF.

This clonotype was observed a few times. Written as DNA, the CDR3 is TGCGCCAGCAGCTTTGGACAGAGCTCCTACGAGCAGTACTTC. It yields the protein CASSFGQSSYEQYF. This chain links TRBV5-1 with TRBJ2-7; D is perhaps TRBD1 (6 bases). Trimming left V 2 bases short and J 0 bases short, with 9 bases between. CDR3 length: 14 amino acids. The germline gives CDR1 SGHRS, CDR2 YFSETQ.

This clonotype was found a few times. The V gene is TRBV4-1, the J gene TRBJ1-3, with TRBD1 identical over 9 bases. CDR3 size: 17 residues. J lost 0 bases, V lost 5 bases, and 8 bases had no gene match. Germline V gene data show CDR1 as MGHRA and CDR2 as YSYEKL. The CDR3 nucleotides are TGCGCCAGCAGCAACCGGGACAGGGCCAACTCTGGAAACACCATATATTTT. It translates to CASSNRDRANSGNTIYF.

The chain has TRBV7-2 and TRBJ2-1; weak D call: TRBD1 (6 bases). V lost 2 bases and J 4 bases, leaving 9 bases between the germline ends. CDR3 length: 14 amino acids. Germline CDR1 reads SGHTA; CDR2 reads FQGNSA. The CDR3: CASSLLGAYNEQFF. The CDR3 nucleotides are TGTGCCAGCAGCTTATTGGGGGCTTACAATGAGCAGTTCTTC.

CDR3: CASTESGGNEQFF. CDR3 sequence (DNA): TGTGCCAGCACAGAGTCAGGGGGCAATGAGCAGTTCTTC. The chain uses TRBV2 and TRBJ2-1; 7 bases are shared with TRBD1. The junction had 6 bases not matched to a gene; V was cut back by 7 bases and J by 6 bases. Germline assignment: CDR1 SNHLY and CDR2 FYNNEI. The CDR3 is 13 amino acids.

J is TRBJ2-3 and V is TRBV7-3, with 12 positions matching TRBD2. J lost 6 bases, V lost 0 bases, and 10 bases had no gene match. The CDR3 runs 18 residues. Germline lookup yields CDR1 SGHTA and CDR2 FQGTGA. The CDR3 DNA is TGTGCCAGCAGCTTAACACCGACTAGCGGGGGAAGGTTGGATACGCAGTATTTT. This sequence encodes CASSLTPTSGGRLDTQYF.

This chain joins TRBV6-5 and TRBJ1-5; no firm D call. The CDR3 has 15 amino acids. The germline gives CDR1 MNHEY, CDR2 SVGAGI. Trimming removed 4 bases at V and 2 bases at J, with 12 bases between. The CDR3 nucleotides are TGTGCCAGCAGTTCCGGACGGTGGGGCAATCAGCCCCAGCATTTT. It encodes CASSSGRWGNQPQHF.

This clonotype was picked up many times. The chain employs TRBV5-1 and TRBJ2-1; 10 nucleotides align to TRBD1. This CDR3 is built from 14 residues. Germline CDR1 is SGHRS and CDR2 is YFSETQ. The V segment lost 5 bases and the J segment 4 bases; nucleotides outside the gene matches: 3. CDR3 loop: CASSMDRGYNEQFF. The CDR3 DNA is TGCGCCAGCAGTATGGACAGGGGGTACAATGAGCAGTTCTTC.

V usage is TRBV5-1 and J usage is TRBJ2-5, with 10 bases aligning to TRBD2. V shed 1 base, J shed 5 bases, and the junction held 5 bases outside the gene matches. Per the germline V gene, CDR1 is SGHRS and CDR2 is YFSETQ. This CDR3 contains 15 residues. CDR3 coding DNA: TGCGCCAGCAGCTTGAGTAGCGGGGGGCCCGAGACCCAGTACTTC. Translating gives CASSLSSGGPETQYF.

V is TRBV6-5 and J is TRBJ2-1; 9 bases map to TRBD2. CDR1 is MNHEY, CDR2 SVGAGI, per germline. The CDR3 extends over 15 amino acids. V lost 4 bases and J lost 4; bases outside the gene matches: 5. The CDR3: CASSFERGDYNEQFF. The CDR3 DNA sequence: TGTGCCAGCAGTTTCGAGCGGGGGGATTACAATGAGCAGTTCTTC.

This clonotype was counted a few times. The rearrangement links TRBV6-2 or TRBV6-3 to TRBJ1-6; D is unclear. The CDR3 consists of 13 residues. V was trimmed by 6 bases and J by 8 bases, leaving 11 bases between them. Germline V gene data show CDR1 as MNHEY and CDR2 as SVGEGT. The CDR3 DNA sequence: TGTGCCAGCAGCTCCGACGCTTATTCACCCCTCCACTTT. It translates to CASSSDAYSPLHF.

This clonotype was seen repeatedly, ten times or more. The rearrangement uses TRBV7-2 and TRBJ2-1; D gene ambiguous. Trimming stripped 3 bases from V and 2 bases from J, with 8 bases between. The germline V gene encodes CDR1 SGHTA and CDR2 FQGNSA. CDR3 size: 14 residues. Here the CDR3 DNA reads TGTGCCAGCAGCTTTAGATCGGCCTACAATGAGCAGTTCTTC. Protein sequence: CASSFRSAYNEQFF.

J is TRBJ2-2 and V is TRBV19, with D uncertain. The germline V gene encodes CDR1 LNHDA and CDR2 SQIVND (reference sequence). V lost 3 bases and J lost 1, with 9 bases in between. The CDR3 runs 15 residues. CDR3 loop: CASSIGSVNTGELFF. As DNA, the CDR3 is TGTGCCAGTAGTATTGGTTCCGTGAACACCGGGGAGCTGTTTTTT.

This clonotype appeared a few times. The gene calls are TRBV7-2 and TRBJ1-3; D gene uncertain. The CDR3 has 14 amino acids. V lost 3 bases and J 3 bases, leaving 9 bases between the germline ends. Germline-derived CDR1 and CDR2 are SGHTA and FQGNSA. CDR3 sequence reads: CASSFAIRGNTIYF. CDR3 nucleotide sequence: TGTGCCAGCAGCTTCGCTATTCGTGGAAACACCATATATTTT.

The gene calls are TRBV19 and TRBJ2-7, with TRBD2 identical over 9 bases. There are 16 residues in the CDR3. Per the germline V gene, CDR1 is LNHDA and CDR2 is SQIVND (reference sequence). With 4 bases clipped from V and 3 bases from J, the junction kept 10 bases outside the gene matches. The CDR3 sequence: CASSNPARGGYYEQYF. For the CDR3, the DNA is TGTGCCAGTAGTAATCCTGCGCGGGGGGGGTACTACGAGCAGTACTTC.

There are many counts of this clonotype. The chain employs TRBV9 and TRBJ2-3, with 9 positions matching TRBD2. The junction had 4 bases not matched to a gene; V was cut back by 0 bases and J by 2 bases. CDR3 length: 16 amino acids. Germline V gene lookup returns CDR1 SGDLS and CDR2 YYNGEE. CDR3 in DNA: TGTGCCAGCAGCGTAGTAAGCGGGGGGTTCACAGATACGCAGTATTTT. This encodes CASSVVSGGFTDTQYF.

This clonotype was seen many times. This rearrangement joins TRBV7-9 to TRBJ2-7, with D tentatively TRBD2 (6 bases). The V and J ends lost 7 bases and 2 bases respectively, with 15 bases between them. Germline CDR1 and CDR2: SEHNR and FQNEAQ (reference sequence). The CDR3 has 14 residues. The CDR3: CASNRAGFTYEQYV. The CDR3 DNA sequence: TGTGCCAGCAACCGAGCGGGTTTTACCTACGAGCAGTACGTC.

The chain combines TRBV7-9 with TRBJ2-1; D gene unclear. Trimming took 5 bases from V and 2 from J, leaving 10 bases between them. The CDR3 runs 14 residues. The germline CDR1 and CDR2 sequences are SEHNR and FQNEAQ (reference sequence). Here the CDR3 reads CASSVQWAYNEQFF. The DNA for the CDR3 is TGTGCCAGCAGCGTTCAGTGGGCCTACAATGAGCAGTTCTTC.

The J gene is TRBJ2-7, the V gene TRBV19; D not resolved. Per germline, CDR1 LNHDA and CDR2 SQIVND (reference sequence). This CDR3 comprises 13 residues. The ends were cut back, 5 bases at V and 3 bases at J, with 11 bases in the middle. The CDR3 DNA reads as TGTGCCAGTAGTCCGACTGTCGGCTACGAGCAGTACGTC. Translated: CASSPTVGYEQYV.

Points on this clonotype: The junction shows a germline mismatch at one end, possibly a read error. This chain links TRBV4-2 with TRBJ2-3, with TRBD2 matching over 9 bases. CDR3 size: 16 residues. Germline CDR1 LGHNA, CDR2 YNFKEQ. DNA of the CDR3: TGCGCCAGCAGCCAAGTTTGGACTAGCGGCACAGATACGCAGTATTTT. Protein product: CASSQVWTSGTDTQYF.

The DNA of the CDR3 is TGCGCCAGCAGCTTGGAGGGGCAGGGGGCTTTCCCGCCCTACGAGCAGTACTTC. Its translation: CASSLEGQGAFPPYEQYF. The chain employs TRBV5-1 and TRBJ2-7; TRBD1 matches at 8 bases. The CDR3 consists of 18 residues. V was pared by 0 bases and J by 2 bases, with 13 bases of the junction left unmatched. Germline-derived CDR1 and CDR2 are SGHRS and YFSETQ.